This record covers a single TCR beta chain. The sample comes from a study of shared clonotypes between healthy human individuals. Profiled with immunoSEQ multiplex PCR; TCRdb holds only in-frame clones, not every one. The sample yields about 450,000 clones, roughly 78% seen once. The sequencing input was PBMCs. The sequence came from a woman aged 40 to 49 in good health. Some clones in this sample may be carry-over from other donors' samples.

The CDR3 sequence is CASSLVGGGNTIYF. The CDR3 bases are TGTGCCAGCAGCTTAGTCGGGGGCGGAAACACCATATATTTT. The chain has TRBV11-2 and TRBJ1-3, with D maybe TRBD1 (6 bases). Germline V gene sequence: CDR1 SGHAT, CDR2 FQNNGV. The CDR3 is 14 amino acids. Trimming took off 1 base at V and 4 bases at J, with 8 bases between the two ends. Filled out from reference TRBV11-2 and TRBJ1-3, the complete variable domain reads EAGVAQSPRYKIIEKRQSVAFWCNPISGHATLYWYQQILGQGPKLLIQFQNNGVVDDSQLPKDRFSAERLKGVDSTLKIQPAKLEDSAVYLCASSLVGGGNTIYFGEGSWLTVV.